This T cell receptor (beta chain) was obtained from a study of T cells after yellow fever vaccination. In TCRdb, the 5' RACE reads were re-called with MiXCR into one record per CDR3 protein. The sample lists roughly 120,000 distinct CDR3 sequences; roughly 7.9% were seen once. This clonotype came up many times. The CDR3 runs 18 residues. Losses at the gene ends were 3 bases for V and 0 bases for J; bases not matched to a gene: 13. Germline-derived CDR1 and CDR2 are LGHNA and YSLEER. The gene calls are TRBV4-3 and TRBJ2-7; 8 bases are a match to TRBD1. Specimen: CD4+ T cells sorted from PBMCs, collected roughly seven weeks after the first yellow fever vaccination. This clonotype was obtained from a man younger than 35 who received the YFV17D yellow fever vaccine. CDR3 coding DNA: TGCGCCAGCAGCCAGAGCTGGCGGACAGGGAGTGGCTCCTACGAGCAGTACTTC. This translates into CASSQSWRTGSGSYEQYF.